This T cell receptor beta chain was captured by sequencing in a study of quantifying T cell responses using KT2 cells. Study context: Reverse transcription used primers in the TCR alpha and beta constant regions. Under optimum conditions, T4 ligation efficiency was estimated at more than 10%. Study findings and constraints: Very high KT2 spike-in numbers caused saturation in KT2 sequence detection.

An oligo carrying a UMI was ligated to the cDNA 3' end. First-round PCR used roughly 4 cycles and beta primers RC1.1 and RC1.2 covering TRBC1 and TRBC2. MiXCR, applied by TCRdb to the UMI-ligation and nested PCR reads, yields one record per CDR3 protein. The table records 60,000 or so distinct CDR3 sequences, about 12% of them present only once. KT2, a clone with a known TCR, was spiked into unfractionated PBMC. Different KT2-to-PBMC ratios were created with a constant PBMC count. Germline V gene lookup returns CDR1 SGHAT and CDR2 FQNNGV. V trimming: 5 bases; J trimming: 9 bases; junction bases outside the gene matches: 3. The CDR3 extends over 12 amino acids. Comments on this clonotype: The antigen is unknown.

Sequencing was performed on PBMCs spiked with cells of the T cell clone KT2. The sequence was collected from a human donor. The chain carries TRBV11-2 and TRBJ2-1; 8 nucleotides line up with TRBD2. Here the CDR3 reads CASSRGLGEQFF. CDR3 coding DNA: TGTGCCAGCAGCCGGGGACTAGGTGAGCAGTTCTTC.